Below, 7 T cell receptor beta chains from the same sample are listed, as sequenced in a study of T cells in Graves' hyperthyroidism and ophthalmopathy. Amplified regions were TCR beta CDR3 sequences from RNA transcripts. First-round RT-PCR targeting the TCR CDR3 was performed with the HTBI primer set. From the multiplex PCR reads, TCRdb called clonotypes with MiXCR, one entry per CDR3 protein. The data contain 300,000 to 500,000 distinct CDR3 sequences, around an eighth of them singletons. Source material: blood. The receptors were gathered from a man aged 50-59 years with Graves' ophthalmopathy.

V and J are TRBV25-1 and TRBJ1-2; perhaps TRBD1 as D (5 bases). This CDR3 spans 14 amino acids. Germline CDR1 reads MGHDK; CDR2 reads SYGVNS. Between the trimmed V and J ends, which lost 6 bases and 5 bases, there was a span of 16 bases. CDR3 nucleotides: TGTGCCAGCAGCGCCAAAAACGCAGGGTATGGCTACACCTTC. This encodes CASSAKNAGYGYTF.

This chain connects TRBV6-5 to TRBJ2-1, with a weak D call TRBD2 (6 bases). V was trimmed by 2 bases and J by 4 bases, leaving 12 bases between them. The CDR3 has 15 residues. In germline, CDR1 is MNHEY, CDR2 SVGAGI. CDR3 residues: CASSYGGGIYNEQFF. The CDR3, as DNA: TGTGCCAGCAGTTACGGTGGGGGGATTTACAATGAGCAGTTCTTC.

The rearrangement uses TRBV4-2 and TRBJ2-7; a weak D match, TRBD2 (5 bases). V was shortened by 5 bases and J by 0 bases, with 14 bases between the two germline ends. The germline gives CDR1 LGHNA, CDR2 YNFKEQ. The CDR3 is 15 amino acids. CDR3 residues: CASSGTGILSYEQYF. The DNA for the CDR3 is TGTGCCAGCAGCGGAACCGGGATCCTCTCCTACGAGCAGTACTTC.

The chain recombines TRBV28 with TRBJ2-7; 9 bases are shared with TRBD2. Germline CDR1 and CDR2: MDHEN and SYDVKM. This CDR3 is built from 16 residues. V dropped 3 bases and J dropped 2; count of bases not matched to a gene: 8. The CDR3 DNA reads as TGTGCCAGCAGTTTCGATACTAGCGGGCCCACCTACGAGCAGTACTTC. Translation: CASSFDTSGPTYEQYF.

This clonotype was seen a few times. The chain uses TRBV15 and TRBJ2-1; 8 positions agree with TRBD2. The CDR3 is made up of 15 amino acids. In germline, CDR1 is LNHNV, CDR2 YYDKDF (reference sequence). V lost 5 bases and J lost 6; bases outside the gene matches: 9. The CDR3: CATSRSGSDPNEQFF. The DNA for the CDR3 is TGTGCCACCAGCCGAAGCGGGAGTGACCCCAATGAGCAGTTCTTC.

The chain carries TRBV25-1 and TRBJ2-7, with 7 bases identical to TRBD1. Per germline, CDR1 MGHDK and CDR2 SYGVNS. The ends lost 4 bases at V and 0 bases at J; junction bases unmatched: 3. The CDR3 has 14 residues. The CDR3 protein is CASSGGQHSYEQYF. In DNA, the CDR3 is TGTGCCAGCAGTGGGGGACAGCACTCCTACGAGCAGTACTTC.

In this sample, this clonotype turned up many times. This sequence joins TRBV20-1 and TRBJ2-1, with D tentatively TRBD2 (6 bases). Germline V gene lookup returns CDR1 DFQATT and CDR2 SNEGSKA (reference sequence). This CDR3 has 13 amino acids. V was clipped by 1 base and J by 9 bases, with 13 bases between them. The CDR3: CSARAGSEGEQFF. The CDR3, as DNA: TGCAGTGCTAGAGCCGGGAGCGAGGGTGAGCAGTTCTTC.